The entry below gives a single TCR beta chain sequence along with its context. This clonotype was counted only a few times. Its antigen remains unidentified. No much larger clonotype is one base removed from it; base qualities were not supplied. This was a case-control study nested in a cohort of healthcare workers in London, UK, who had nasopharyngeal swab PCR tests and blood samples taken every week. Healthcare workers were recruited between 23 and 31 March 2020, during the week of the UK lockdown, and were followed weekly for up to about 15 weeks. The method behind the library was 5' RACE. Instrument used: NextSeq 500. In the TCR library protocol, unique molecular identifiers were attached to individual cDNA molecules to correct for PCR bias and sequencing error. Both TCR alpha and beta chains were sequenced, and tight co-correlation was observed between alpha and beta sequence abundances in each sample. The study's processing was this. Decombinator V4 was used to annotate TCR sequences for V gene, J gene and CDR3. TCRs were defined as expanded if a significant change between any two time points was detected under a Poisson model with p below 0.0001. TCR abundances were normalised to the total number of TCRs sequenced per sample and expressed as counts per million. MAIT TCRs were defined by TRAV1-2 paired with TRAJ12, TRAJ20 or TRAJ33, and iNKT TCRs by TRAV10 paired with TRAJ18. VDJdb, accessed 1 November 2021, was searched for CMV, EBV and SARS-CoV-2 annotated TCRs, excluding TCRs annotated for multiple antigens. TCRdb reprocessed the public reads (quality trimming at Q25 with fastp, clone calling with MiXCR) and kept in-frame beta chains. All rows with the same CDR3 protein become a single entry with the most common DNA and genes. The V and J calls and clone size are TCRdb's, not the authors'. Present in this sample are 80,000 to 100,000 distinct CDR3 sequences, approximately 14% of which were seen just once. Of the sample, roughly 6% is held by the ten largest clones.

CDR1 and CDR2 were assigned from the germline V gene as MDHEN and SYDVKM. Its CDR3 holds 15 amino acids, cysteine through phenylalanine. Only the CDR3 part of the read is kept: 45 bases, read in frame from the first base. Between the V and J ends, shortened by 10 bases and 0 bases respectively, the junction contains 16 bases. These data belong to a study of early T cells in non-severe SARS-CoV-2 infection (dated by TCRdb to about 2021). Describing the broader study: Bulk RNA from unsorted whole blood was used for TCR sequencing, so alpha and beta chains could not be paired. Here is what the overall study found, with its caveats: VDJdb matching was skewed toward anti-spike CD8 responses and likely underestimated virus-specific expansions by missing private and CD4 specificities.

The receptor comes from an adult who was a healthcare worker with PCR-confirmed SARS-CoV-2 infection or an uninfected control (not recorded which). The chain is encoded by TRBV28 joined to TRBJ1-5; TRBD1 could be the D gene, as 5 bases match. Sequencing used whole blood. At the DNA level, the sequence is TGTGCCACTCAGGGCGACGGAGATAGCAATCAGCCCCAGCATTTT. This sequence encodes CATQGDGDSNQPQHF.